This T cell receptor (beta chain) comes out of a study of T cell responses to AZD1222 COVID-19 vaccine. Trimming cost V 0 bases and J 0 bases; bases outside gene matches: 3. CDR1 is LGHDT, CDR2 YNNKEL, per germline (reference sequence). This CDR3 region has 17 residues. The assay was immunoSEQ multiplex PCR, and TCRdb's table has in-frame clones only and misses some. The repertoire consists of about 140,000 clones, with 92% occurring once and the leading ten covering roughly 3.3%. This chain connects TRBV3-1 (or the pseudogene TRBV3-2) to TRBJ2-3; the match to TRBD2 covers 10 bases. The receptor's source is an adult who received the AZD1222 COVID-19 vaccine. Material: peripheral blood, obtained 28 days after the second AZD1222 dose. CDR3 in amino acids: CASSQDKTSGSTDTQYF. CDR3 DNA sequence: TGTGCCAGCAGCCAAGACAAGACTAGCGGGAGCACAGATACGCAGTATTTT.